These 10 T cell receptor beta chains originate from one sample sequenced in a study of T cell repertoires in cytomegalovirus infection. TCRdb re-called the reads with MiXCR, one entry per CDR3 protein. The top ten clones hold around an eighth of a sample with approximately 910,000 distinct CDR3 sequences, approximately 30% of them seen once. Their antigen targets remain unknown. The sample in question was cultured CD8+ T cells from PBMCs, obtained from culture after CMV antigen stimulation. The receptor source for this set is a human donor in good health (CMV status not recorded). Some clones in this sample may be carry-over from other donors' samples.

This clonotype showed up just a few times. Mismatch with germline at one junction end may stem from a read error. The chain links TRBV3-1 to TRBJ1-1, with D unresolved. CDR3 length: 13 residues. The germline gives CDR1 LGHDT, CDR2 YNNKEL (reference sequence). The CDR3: CASSQGPSTEAFF. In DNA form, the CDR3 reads TGTGCCAGCAGTCAAGGACCGAGCACTGAAGCTTTCTTT.

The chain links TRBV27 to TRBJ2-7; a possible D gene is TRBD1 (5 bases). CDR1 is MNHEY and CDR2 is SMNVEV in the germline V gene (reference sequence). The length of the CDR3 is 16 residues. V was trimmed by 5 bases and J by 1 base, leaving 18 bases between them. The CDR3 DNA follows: TGTGCCAGCAGTCCAAAGGACAAAACGCCTTCCTACGAGCAGTACTTC. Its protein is CASSPKDKTPSYEQYF.

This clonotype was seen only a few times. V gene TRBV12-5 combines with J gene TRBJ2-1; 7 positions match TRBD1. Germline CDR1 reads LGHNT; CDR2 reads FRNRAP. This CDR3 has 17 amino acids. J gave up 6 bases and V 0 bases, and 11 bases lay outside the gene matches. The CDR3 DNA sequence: TGTGCTAGTGGTTTGGTACAGGGATGGTCAGGGGGCAATGAGCAGTTCTTC. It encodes CASGLVQGWSGGNEQFF.

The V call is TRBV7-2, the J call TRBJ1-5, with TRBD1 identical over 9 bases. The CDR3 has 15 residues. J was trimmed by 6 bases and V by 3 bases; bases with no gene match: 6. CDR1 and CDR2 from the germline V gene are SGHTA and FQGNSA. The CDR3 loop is CASSFWTGASQPQHF. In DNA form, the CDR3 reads TGTGCCAGCAGCTTTTGGACAGGGGCTTCTCAGCCCCAGCATTTT.

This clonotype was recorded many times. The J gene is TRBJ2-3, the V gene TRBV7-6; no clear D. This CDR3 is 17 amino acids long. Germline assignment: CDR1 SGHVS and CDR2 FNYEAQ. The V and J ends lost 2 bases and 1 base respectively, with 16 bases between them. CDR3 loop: CASSLTLASFGTDTQYF. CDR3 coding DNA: TGTGCCAGCAGCTTAACCTTGGCGAGCTTTGGCACAGATACGCAGTATTTT.

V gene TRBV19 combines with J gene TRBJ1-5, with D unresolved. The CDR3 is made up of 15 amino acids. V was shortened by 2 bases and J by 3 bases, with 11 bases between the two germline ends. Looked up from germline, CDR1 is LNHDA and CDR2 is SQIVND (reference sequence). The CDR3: CASSIRPSSNQPQHF. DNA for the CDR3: TGTGCCAGTAGTATAAGACCCAGCTCCAATCAGCCCCAGCATTTT. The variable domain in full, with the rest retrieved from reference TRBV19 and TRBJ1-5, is DGGITQSPKYLFRKEGQNVTLSCEQNLNHDAMYWYRQDPGQGLRLIYYSQIVNDFQKGDIAEGYSVSREKKESFPLTVTSAQKNPTAFYLCASSIRPSSNQPQHFGDGTRLSIL.

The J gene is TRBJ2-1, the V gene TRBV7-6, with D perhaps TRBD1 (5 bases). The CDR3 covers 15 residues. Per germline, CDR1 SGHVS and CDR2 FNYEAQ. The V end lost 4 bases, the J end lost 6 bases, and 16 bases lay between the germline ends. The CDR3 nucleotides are TGTGCCAGCAGCTCGACGCAGGGAAGGATCAATGAGCAGTTCTTC. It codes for CASSSTQGRINEQFF. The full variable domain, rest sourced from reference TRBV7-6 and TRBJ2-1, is GAGVSQSPRYKVTKRGQDVALRCDPISGHVSLYWYRQALGQGPEFLTYFNYEAQQDKSGLPNDRFSAERPEGSISTLTIQRTEQRDSAMYRCASSSTQGRINEQFFGPGTRLTVL.

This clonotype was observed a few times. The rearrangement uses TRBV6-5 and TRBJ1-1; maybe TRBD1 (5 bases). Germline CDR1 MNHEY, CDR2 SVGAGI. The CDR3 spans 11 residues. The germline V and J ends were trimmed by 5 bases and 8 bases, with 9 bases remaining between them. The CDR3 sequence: CASSGALEAFF. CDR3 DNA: TGTGCCAGCAGTGGGGCCCTGGAAGCTTTCTTT.

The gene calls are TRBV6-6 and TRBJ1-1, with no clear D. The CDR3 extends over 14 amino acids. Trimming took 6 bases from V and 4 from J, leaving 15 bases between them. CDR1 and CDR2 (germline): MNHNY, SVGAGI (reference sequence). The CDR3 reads CASSPPGLGTEAFF. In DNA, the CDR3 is TGTGCCAGCAGCCCCCCAGGTCTGGGCACTGAAGCTTTCTTT.

The DNA of the CDR3 is TGTGCCAGCAGCCCCCTCCTTCCTACAGGGGGCGGAAACTATGGCTACACCTTC. This gives the protein CASSPLLPTGGGNYGYTF. The chain couples TRBV12-3 or TRBV12-4 to TRBJ1-2; 9 positions match TRBD1. The CDR3 runs to 18 residues. The J segment lost 2 bases and the V segment lost 6 bases, leaving 16 bases of the junction unmatched.